These 27 T cell receptor beta chains share one sample of origin, sequenced in a study of T cells in Graves' hyperthyroidism and ophthalmopathy. TCR beta CDR3 regions were amplified from RNA. Using the HTBI primer set, a first-round RT-PCR was run on the TCR CDR3. MiXCR, run by TCRdb on the multiplex PCR reads, gives a single entry per CDR3 protein. This sample has a few hundred thousand distinct CDR3 sequences, with approximately 14% found just once. Sequenced sample: blood. The receptors derive from a woman aged 40 to 50 with Graves' ophthalmopathy.

This clonotype was observed a few times. This chain joins TRBV7-9 and TRBJ1-1; D might be TRBD1 (5 bases). V was trimmed by 7 bases and J by 1 base, leaving 10 bases between them. The V gene's germline CDR1 is SEHNR and CDR2 FQNEAQ (reference sequence). The CDR3 runs to 13 residues. The CDR3 sequence is CASNRQSNTEAFF. The DNA for the CDR3 is TGTGCCAGCAACCGACAGTCGAACACTGAAGCTTTCTTT.

At least ten counts were recorded for this clonotype. The J gene is TRBJ1-1, the V gene TRBV7-6; D gene uncertain. Germline CDR1 is SGHVS and CDR2 is FNYEAQ. Trimming took 2 bases from V and 1 from J, leaving 8 bases between them. The CDR3 sequence is 14 residues long. The CDR3 region is CASSLRAGNTEAFF. CDR3 coding DNA: TGTGCCAGCAGCTTAAGGGCTGGGAACACTGAAGCTTTCTTT.

Note on this clonotype: A read error may be the cause here, since a much bigger clone is one base away. V gene TRBV12-5 combines with J gene TRBJ2-7; D perhaps matches TRBD1 (5 bases). The CDR3 spans 12 residues. V was shortened by 1 base and J by 5 bases, with 6 bases between the two germline ends. Germline lookup yields CDR1 LGHNT and CDR2 FRNRAP. For the CDR3, the DNA is TGTGCTAGTGGTTTGGAGGGGCACGAGCAGTACTTC. The encoded protein is CASGLEGHEQYF.

As regards this clonotype: A much larger clonotype is one base distant, so this may be a read error. This chain links TRBV6-2 or TRBV6-3 with TRBJ1-6; 10 bases align to TRBD1. This CDR3 region has 14 residues. The germline gives CDR1 MNHEY, CDR2 SVGEGT. CDR3 nucleotides: TGTGCCGGCAGGCGGACAGGGGGAAATTCACCCCTCCACTTT. This translates into CAGRRTGGNSPLHF.

J is TRBJ2-1 and V is TRBV24-1; 13 bases fit TRBD2. Per germline, CDR1 KGHDR and CDR2 SFDVKD. V was clipped by 9 bases and J by 6 bases; unmatched bases: 7. The CDR3 consists of 15 residues. CDR3 in DNA: TGTGCCACCGGGACTAGCGGGGATATCTTCAATGAGCAGTTCTTC. Amino acid sequence: CATGTSGDIFNEQFF.

This clonotype has ten or more counts. The V and J genes are TRBV12-3 or TRBV12-4 and TRBJ2-5, with D possibly being TRBD1 (5 bases). The CDR3 runs to 12 residues. V lost 4 bases to trimming and J lost 2 bases, with 5 bases between them. The chain's CDR3 is CASSSGQETQYF. CDR3 in DNA: TGTGCCAGCAGTTCAGGGCAAGAGACCCAGTACTTC.

This clonotype came up many times. This rearrangement joins TRBV2 to TRBJ1-6, with 9 bases that match TRBD1. CDR1 and CDR2 from the germline V gene are SNHLY and FYNNEI. CDR3 length equals 17 residues. Losses at the gene ends were 4 bases for V and 1 base for J; bases not matched to a gene: 5. CDR3 amino acids: CASSGGQGRSYNSPLHF. The CDR3 DNA reads TGTGCCAGCAGTGGTGGACAGGGGCGGTCCTATAATTCACCCCTCCACTTT.

This clonotype occurred many times. This chain joins TRBV5-1 and TRBJ2-2; 7 nucleotides agree with TRBD1. V lost 6 bases and J lost 3; bases outside the gene matches: 14. This CDR3 comprises 17 residues. From germline, CDR1 is SGHRS and CDR2 YFSETQ. The CDR3 bases are TGCGCCAGCAACGGGATGAAGCAGGGGGTGGACACCGGGGAGCTGTTTTTT. It translates to CASNGMKQGVDTGELFF.

This clonotype came up many times. The J gene is TRBJ1-5, the V gene TRBV6-1; D ambiguous. V lost 0 bases to trimming and J lost 4 bases, with 7 bases between them. This CDR3 is 14 amino acids long. The germline CDR1 and CDR2 sequences are MNHNS and SASEGT. The DNA for the CDR3 is TGTGCCAGCAGTGAAGCTAACCAAAATCAGCCCCAGCATTTT. Translating gives CASSEANQNQPQHF.

This clonotype came up a few times. This chain uses TRBV5-5 with TRBJ2-7; TRBD1 matches 9 bases. Germline trimming cut 2 bases from V and 1 base from J; bases unmatched to any gene: 10. Germline V CDR1 and CDR2: SGHKS, YYEKEE (reference sequence). There are 17 residues in the CDR3. The CDR3 DNA is TGTGCCAGCAGCTTATGGACAGGGGCGCCGGGTTCCTACGAGCAGTACTTC. Its protein is CASSLWTGAPGSYEQYF.

This clonotype appeared many times. This chain joins TRBV20-1 and TRBJ2-7; D not certain. The CDR3 consists of 13 residues. The ends were cut back, 2 bases at V and 5 bases at J, with 13 bases in the middle. Per the germline V gene, CDR1 is DFQATT and CDR2 is SNEGSKA (reference sequence). This CDR3 is CSARPPDRNEQYF. CDR3 bases: TGCAGTGCTAGACCACCGGATCGTAACGAGCAGTACTTC.

The gene calls are TRBV29-1 and TRBJ2-7; D is undetermined. Germline V gene data show CDR1 as SQVTM and CDR2 as ANQGSEA. This CDR3 region has 11 residues. V lost 0 bases, J lost 9 bases, and 9 bases lay in between. The CDR3 spells CSVEDRLGQYF. The CDR3 region has the DNA TGCAGCGTTGAAGACCGACTGGGGCAGTACTTC.

Worth noting for this clonotype: A clone one base away is much larger, so this may be a read error. The V and J genes are TRBV28 and TRBJ2-1; 8 positions agree with TRBD2. Germline loops: CDR1 MDHEN, CDR2 SYDVKM. The CDR3 consists of 16 residues. V lost 5 bases and J lost 6; bases outside the gene matches: 12. DNA for the CDR3: TGTGCCAGCAGTGCCCCGATTAGCGGGATGGGCAATGAGCAGTTCTTC. It specifies CASSAPISGMGNEQFF.

The V call is TRBV30, the J call TRBJ1-2; D unclear. This CDR3 has 13 amino acids. Germline CDR1 reads GTSNPN; CDR2 reads SVGIG (reference sequence). V shed 5 bases and J shed 9 bases, with 19 bases lying between them. In DNA, the CDR3 is TGTGCCTGGCGTATTGGTTTTGTTAATAGCTACACCTTC. This encodes CAWRIGFVNSYTF.

This clonotype has ten or more counts. The chain joins TRBV11-2 to TRBJ2-5, with TRBD1 matching 10 bases. Germline values: CDR1 SGHAT, CDR2 FQNNGV. V dropped 2 bases and J dropped 2; count of bases not matched to a gene: 5. The CDR3 spans 16 residues. CDR3 amino acids: CASSLSWTGGQETQYF. CDR3 in DNA: TGTGCCAGCAGCTTATCTTGGACAGGGGGACAAGAGACCCAGTACTTC.

This clonotype was seen a handful of times. The chain combines TRBV29-1 with TRBJ2-2, with 11 positions matching TRBD2. This CDR3 contains 16 residues. Germline V gene lookup returns CDR1 SQVTM and CDR2 ANQGSEA. V gave up 7 bases and J gave up 0 bases; unmatched junction bases: 7. CDR3 in amino acids: CSGKTSGNANTGELFF. The CDR3 DNA reads as TGCAGCGGGAAGACTAGCGGGAACGCGAACACCGGGGAGCTGTTTTTT.

V gene TRBV5-1 combines with J gene TRBJ1-2; TRBD1 matches 10 bases. The germline CDR1 and CDR2 sequences are SGHRS and YFSETQ. The CDR3 is 15 amino acids. With V trimmed by 0 bases and J by 7 bases, 6 bases remained unmatched. The CDR3 DNA is TGCGCCAGCAGCTTGGAGATGGGACAGGGGAGTGGCTACACCTTC. As protein: CASSLEMGQGSGYTF.

The chain carries TRBV27 and TRBJ2-2; D unresolved. The CDR3 totals 14 residues. CDR1 and CDR2 (germline): MNHEY, SMNVEV (reference sequence). Between the trimmed V and J ends, which lost 1 base and 4 bases, there was a span of 7 bases. The DNA for the CDR3 is TGTGCCAGCAGTTTATTTCCGGGCACCGGGGAGCTGTTTTTT. Its protein product is CASSLFPGTGELFF.

This clonotype was detected many times. The chain uses TRBV15 and TRBJ2-7; TRBD1 agrees at 8 bases. Germline V gene sequence: CDR1 LNHNV, CDR2 YYDKDF (reference sequence). This CDR3 comprises 15 residues. The V gene end was trimmed by 0 bases and the J gene end by 2 bases; junction bases not matched to a gene: 3. DNA for the CDR3: TGTGCCACCAGCAGAGAAGCGACAGGGGCCTACGAGCAGTACTTC. This gives the protein CATSREATGAYEQYF. Based on the CDR3 plus reference TRBV15 and TRBJ2-7, the full variable domain is DAMVIQNPRYQVTQFGKPVTLSCSQTLNHNVMYWYQQKSSQAPKLLFHYYDKDFNNEADTPDNFQSRRPNTSFCFLDIRSPGLGDTAMYLCATSREATGAYEQYFGPGTRLTVT.

Only a few counts were recorded for this clonotype. This chain connects TRBV6-1 to TRBJ2-7; 7 nucleotides line up with TRBD2. CDR3 length: 14 amino acids. Per the germline V gene, CDR1 is MNHNS and CDR2 is SASEGT. Trimming took 10 bases from V and 1 from J; bases not matched to a gene: 10. In nucleotides, the CDR3 is TGTGCCACACGTTCTACTAGCGCTTCCTACGAGCAGTACTTC. It specifies CATRSTSASYEQYF.

At least ten counts were recorded for this clonotype. V is TRBV2 and J is TRBJ1-3, with 8 bases aligning to TRBD1. V lost 7 bases to trimming and J lost 3 bases; unmatched junction nucleotides: 5. The CDR3 runs to 14 residues. From germline, CDR1 is SNHLY and CDR2 FYNNEI. The CDR3 is CASTGQGFGNTIYF. CDR3 nucleotide sequence: TGTGCCAGCACCGGACAGGGATTTGGAAACACCATATATTTT.

This clonotype occurred once. CDR3 bases: TGCGCCAGCAGCCCCGACGGACTAGCGGGGGGATTTGATACGCAGTATTTT. It is translated as CASSPDGLAGGFDTQYF. This chain connects TRBV5-1 to TRBJ2-3, with 14 bases that match TRBD2. The CDR3 covers 17 residues. Per the germline V gene, CDR1 is SGHRS and CDR2 is YFSETQ. V was clipped by 4 bases and J by 6 bases; unmatched bases: 10. The variable domain in full, with the rest retrieved from reference TRBV5-1 and TRBJ2-3, is KAGVTQTPRYLIKTRGQQVTLSCSPISGHRSVSWYQQTPGQGLQFLFEYFSETQRNKGNFPGRFSGRQFSNSRSEMNVSTLELGDSALYLCASSPDGLAGGFDTQYFGPGTRLTVL.

The chain is built from TRBV15 and TRBJ1-5; D might be TRBD1 (5 bases). The CDR3 spans 16 residues. Looked up from germline, CDR1 is LNHNV and CDR2 is YYDKDF (reference sequence). Trimming took off 0 bases at V and 7 bases at J, with 16 bases between the two ends. CDR3 nucleotide sequence: TGTGCCACCAGCAGAGAATCAATGACAGTTCCGCAGCCCCAGCATTTT. It is translated as CATSRESMTVPQPQHF.

This clonotype has a count of ten or more. The V and J genes are TRBV12-3 or TRBV12-4 and TRBJ1-1; no definite D call. V lost 8 bases and J lost 5, with 21 bases in between. This CDR3 is built from 15 residues. The CDR3 nucleotides read TGTGCCAGCGACGAGGGAACTAGGGCACGAACTGAAGCTTTCTTT. Translating it yields CASDEGTRARTEAFF.

The V call is TRBV19, the J call TRBJ2-6; unclear D gene. The V gene lost 2 bases and the J gene lost 4 bases, with 6 bases spanning the gap. The germline CDR1 and CDR2 sequences are LNHDA and SQIVND (reference sequence). The CDR3 consists of 14 residues. CDR3 region: CASSILQGANVLTF. The CDR3 DNA is TGTGCCAGTAGTATACTCCAGGGGGCCAACGTCCTGACTTTC.

This clonotype was counted ten times or more. The chain joins TRBV3-1 to TRBJ2-7; possibly TRBD1 or TRBD2 for D (5 bases each). The V gene lost 0 bases and the J gene lost 6 bases, with 15 bases spanning the gap. This CDR3 comprises 15 residues. The germline gives CDR1 LGHDT, CDR2 YNNKEL (reference sequence). CDR3 amino acids: CASSQDPRGVSEQYF. In DNA form, the CDR3 reads TGTGCCAGCAGCCAAGATCCCCGAGGGGTAAGCGAGCAGTACTTC.

The gene calls are TRBV18 and TRBJ1-5; D is unclear. CDR3 size: 17 residues. Germline-derived CDR1 and CDR2 are KGHSH and LQKENI. Trimming stripped 5 bases from V and 0 bases from J, with 17 bases between. The CDR3 DNA sequence: TGTGCCAGCTCAAGCACAGCCCCCTGGGATAGCAATCAGCCCCAGCATTTT. It encodes CASSSTAPWDSNQPQHF.